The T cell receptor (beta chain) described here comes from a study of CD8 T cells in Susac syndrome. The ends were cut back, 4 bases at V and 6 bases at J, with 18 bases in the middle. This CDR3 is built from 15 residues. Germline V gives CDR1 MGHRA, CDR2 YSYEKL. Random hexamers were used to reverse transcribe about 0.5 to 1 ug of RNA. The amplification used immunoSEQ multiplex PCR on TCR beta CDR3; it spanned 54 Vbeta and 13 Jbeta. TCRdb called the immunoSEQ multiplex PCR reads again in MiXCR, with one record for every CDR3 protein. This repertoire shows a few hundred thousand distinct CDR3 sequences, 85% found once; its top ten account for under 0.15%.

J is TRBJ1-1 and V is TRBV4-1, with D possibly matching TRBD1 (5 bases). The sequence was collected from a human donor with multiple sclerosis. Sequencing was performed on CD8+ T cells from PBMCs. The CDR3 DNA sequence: TGCGCCAGCAGCCCAAGTAGCGTCTCACAGGCTGAAGCTTTCTTT. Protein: CASSPSSVSQAEAFF.